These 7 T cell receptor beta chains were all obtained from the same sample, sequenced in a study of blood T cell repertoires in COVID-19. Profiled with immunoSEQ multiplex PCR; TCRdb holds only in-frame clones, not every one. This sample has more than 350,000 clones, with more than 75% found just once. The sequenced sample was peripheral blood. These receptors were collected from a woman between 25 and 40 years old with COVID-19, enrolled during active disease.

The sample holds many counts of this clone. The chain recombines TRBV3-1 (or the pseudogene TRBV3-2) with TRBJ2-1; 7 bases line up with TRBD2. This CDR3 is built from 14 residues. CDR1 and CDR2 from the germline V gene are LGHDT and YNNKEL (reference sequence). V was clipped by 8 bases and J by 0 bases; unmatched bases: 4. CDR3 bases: TGTGCCAGCGCGGGAGATATCTCCTACAATGAGCAGTTCTTC. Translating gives CASAGDISYNEQFF.

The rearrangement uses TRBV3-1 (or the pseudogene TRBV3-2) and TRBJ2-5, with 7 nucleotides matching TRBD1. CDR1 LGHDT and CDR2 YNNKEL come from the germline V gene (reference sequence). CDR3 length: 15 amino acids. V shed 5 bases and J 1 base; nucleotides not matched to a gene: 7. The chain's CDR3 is CASSLRDRFQETQYF. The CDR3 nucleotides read TGTGCCAGCAGCTTGAGGGACAGATTCCAAGAGACCCAGTACTTC.

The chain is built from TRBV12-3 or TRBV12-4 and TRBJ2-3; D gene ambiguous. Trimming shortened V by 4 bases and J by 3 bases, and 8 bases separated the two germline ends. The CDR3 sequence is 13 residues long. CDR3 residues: CASSSLTTDTQYF. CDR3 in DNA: TGTGCCAGCAGTTCTCTAACGACAGATACGCAGTATTTT.

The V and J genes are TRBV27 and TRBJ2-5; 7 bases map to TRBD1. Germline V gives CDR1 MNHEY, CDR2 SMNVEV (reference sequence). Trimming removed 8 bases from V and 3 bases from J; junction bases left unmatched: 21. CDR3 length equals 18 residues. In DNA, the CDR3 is TGTGCCAGCTTTAGCTGGACAGGCGGGCGCAAGGAGAAAGAGACCCAGTACTTC. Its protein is CASFSWTGGRKEKETQYF.

CDR3 residues: CATSDPQAGGSEQFF. The CDR3, as DNA: TGTGCCACCAGTGACCCCCAAGCGGGGGGGTCTGAGCAGTTCTTC. The gene calls are TRBV24-1 and TRBJ2-1, with 10 bases matching TRBD2. Germline V gives CDR1 KGHDR, CDR2 SFDVKD. Trimming took 4 bases from V and 9 from J; bases not matched to a gene: 8. The CDR3 runs 15 residues.

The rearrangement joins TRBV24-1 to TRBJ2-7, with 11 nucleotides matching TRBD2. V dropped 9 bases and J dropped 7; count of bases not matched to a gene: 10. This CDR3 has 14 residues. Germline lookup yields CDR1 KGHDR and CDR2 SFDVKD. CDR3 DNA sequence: TGTGCCACCTCTCATAGCGGGAGGGCCGATGAGCAGTACTTC. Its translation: CATSHSGRADEQYF.

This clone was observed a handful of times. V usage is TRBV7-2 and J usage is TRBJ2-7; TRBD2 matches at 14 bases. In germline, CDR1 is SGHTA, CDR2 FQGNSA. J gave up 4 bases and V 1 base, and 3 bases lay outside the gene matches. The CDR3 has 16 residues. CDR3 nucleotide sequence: TGTGCCAGCAGCTTAGAAGGGACTAGCGGGAGATACGAGCAGTACTTC. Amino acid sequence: CASSLEGTSGRYEQYF.